The source of this T cell receptor beta chain is a study of Graves' ophthalmopathy and Graves' hyperthyroidism. This CDR3 contains 14 residues. Trimming took 3 bases from V and 1 from J, leaving 10 bases between them. Germline V gene data show CDR1 as SGHRS and CDR2 as YFSETQ. Scientists amplified the TCR beta CDR3 regions from RNA transcripts. First-round RT-PCR used HTBI primers; second-round multiplex PCR followed. TCRdb reanalysed the multiplex PCR reads using MiXCR and keeps one entry per CDR3 protein. This table holds 900,000 to 1,200,000 distinct CDR3 sequences, about two fifths found once. The receptor was isolated from an adult man with Graves' hyperthyroidism. The specimen sequenced was peripheral blood or thyroid tissue (not recorded which). The chain recombines TRBV5-1 with TRBJ1-2, with a possible D match to TRBD1 (5 bases). The CDR3 protein is CASSSGSYNYGYTF. The CDR3 DNA reads as TGCGCCAGCAGCTCAGGGAGCTATAACTATGGCTACACCTTC. Full variable domain (outside the CDR3, taken from reference TRBV5-1 and TRBJ1-2): KAGVTQTPRYLIKTRGQQVTLSCSPISGHRSVSWYQQTPGQGLQFLFEYFSETQRNKGNFPGRFSGRQFSNSRSEMNVSTLELGDSALYLCASSSGSYNYGYTFGSGTRLTVV.